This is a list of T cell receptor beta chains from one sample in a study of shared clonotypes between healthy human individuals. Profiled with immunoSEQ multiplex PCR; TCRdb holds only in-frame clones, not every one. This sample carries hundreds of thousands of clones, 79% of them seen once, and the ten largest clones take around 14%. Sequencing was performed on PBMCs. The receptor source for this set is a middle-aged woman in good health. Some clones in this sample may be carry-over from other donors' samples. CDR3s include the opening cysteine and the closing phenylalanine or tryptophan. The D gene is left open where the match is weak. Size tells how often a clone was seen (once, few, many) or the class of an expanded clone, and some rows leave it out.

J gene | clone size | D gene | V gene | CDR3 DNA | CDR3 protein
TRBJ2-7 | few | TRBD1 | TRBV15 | TGTGCCACCAGCAGACAAACAGGGGGCGAGCAGTACTTC | CATSRQTGGEQYF
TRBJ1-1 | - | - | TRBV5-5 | TGTGCCAGCAGCTTGGCACAGAGCCGCATCGGTGAAGCTTTCTTT | CASSLAQSRIGEAFF
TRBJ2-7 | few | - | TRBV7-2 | TGTGCCAGCAGCTTAGTCGCCTCCGAGCAGTACTTC | CASSLVASEQYF
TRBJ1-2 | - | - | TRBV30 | TGTGCCTGGAGCCCCGGGAGTATCTATGGCTACACCTTC | CAWSPGSIYGYTF
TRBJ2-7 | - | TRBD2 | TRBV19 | TGTGCCAGTAGTATCGGGCTAGCGGGAGGTTTCGAGCAGTACTTC | CASSIGLAGGFEQYF
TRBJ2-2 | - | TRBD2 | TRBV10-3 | TGTGCCAGCACTGGGGGGGATACCGGGGAGCTGTTTTTT | CASTGGDTGELFF
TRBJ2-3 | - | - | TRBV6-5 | TGTGCCAGCAGTTCCCGCTACACAGATACGCAGTATTTT | CASSSRYTDTQYF
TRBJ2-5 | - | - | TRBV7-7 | TGTGCCAGCAGCGCCCGATTGTACCAAGAGACCCAGTACTTC | CASSARLYQETQYF
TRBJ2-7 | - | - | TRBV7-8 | TGTGCCAGCAGCTTTGGGTTAGCGTTCTACGAGCAGTACTTC | CASSFGLAFYEQYF
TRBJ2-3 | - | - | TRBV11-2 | TGTGCCAGCAGCTTAGATCCCGGGAACACAGATACGCAGTATTTT | CASSLDPGNTDTQYF
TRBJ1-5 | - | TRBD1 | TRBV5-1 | TGCGCCAGCAGCTGGACTGGGACAGGGGGTCAGCCCCAGCATTTT | CASSWTGTGGQPQHF
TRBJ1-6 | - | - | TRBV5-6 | TGTGCCAGCAGCTTACAGTCGAATTCACCCCTCCACTTT | CASSLQSNSPLHF
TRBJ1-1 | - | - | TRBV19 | TGTGCCAGTATCCCCCAGATGAACACTGAAGCTTTCTTT | CASIPQMNTEAFF
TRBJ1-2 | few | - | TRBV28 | TGTGCCAGCAGATCCCCCGCGGGAGGGTGGGGCTACACCTTC | CASRSPAGGWGYTF
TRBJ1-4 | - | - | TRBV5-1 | TGCGCCAGCAGCGCTGGGACATCTGAAAAACTGTTTTTT | CASSAGTSEKLFF
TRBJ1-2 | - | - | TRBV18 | TGTGCCAGCTCACCACAACAGGGACGTGGCTACACCTTC | CASSPQQGRGYTF
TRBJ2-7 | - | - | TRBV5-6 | TGTGCCAGCAGCTTGGCCCTCGGAGGTCAGTACTTC | CASSLALGGQYF
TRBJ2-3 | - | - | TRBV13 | TGTGCCAGCAGCCCCCCCGGCGGGGGCACAGATACGCAGTATTTT | CASSPPGGGTDTQYF
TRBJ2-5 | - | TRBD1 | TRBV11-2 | TGTGCCAGCAGCCCTCCAGGGGGCAAAGAGACCCAGTACTTC | CASSPPGGKETQYF
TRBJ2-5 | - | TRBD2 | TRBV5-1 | TGCGCCAGCAGCCCCCAGACGGGGGGGCAAGAGACCCAGTACTTC | CASSPQTGGQETQYF
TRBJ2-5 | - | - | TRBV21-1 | TGTGCCAGCAGCAAAGACGGACAAGAAGAGGAGACCCAGTACTTC | CASSKDGQEEETQYF
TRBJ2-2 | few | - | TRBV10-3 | TGTGCCATCAGTCAGAACACCGGGGAGCTGTTTTTT | CAISQNTGELFF
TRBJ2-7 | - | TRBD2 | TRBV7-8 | TGTGCCAGCAGCCGGCCCGGGGGGTGGGTAACCTACGAGCAGTACTTC | CASSRPGGWVTYEQYF
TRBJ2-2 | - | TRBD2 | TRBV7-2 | TGTGCCAGCAGCACACGCCGCCCCACTAGCGGGGCGAACACCGGGGAGCTGTTTTTT | CASSTRRPTSGANTGELFF
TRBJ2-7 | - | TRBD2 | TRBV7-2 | TGTGCCAGCAGCTTAGGGGCGGGAGGGCAGTACGAGCAGTACTTC | CASSLGAGGQYEQYF
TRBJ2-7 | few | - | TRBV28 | TGTGCCAGCAGTTTAGGGGATTCGCACCTCTTC | CASSLGDSHLF
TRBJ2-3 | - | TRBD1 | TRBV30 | TGTGCCTGGGACACTCGACAGGGCGCCACAGATACGCAGTATTTT | CAWDTRQGATDTQYF
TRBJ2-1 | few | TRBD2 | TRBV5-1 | TGCGCCAGCAGCTTACGGACTAGCGAGGCCCAACAGCAGTTCTTC | CASSLRTSEAQQQFF
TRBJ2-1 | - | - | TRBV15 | TGTGCCACCAGCAGAGACACCGGGGGACACAATGAGCAGTTCTTC | CATSRDTGGHNEQFF
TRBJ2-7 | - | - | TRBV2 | TGTGCCAGCAGTGCACAGGGTTCCGACGAGCAGTACTTC | CASSAQGSDEQYF
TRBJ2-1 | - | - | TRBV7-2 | TGTGCCAGCAGCTTAGACCACGGACCGGGGAATGAGCAGTTCTTC | CASSLDHGPGNEQFF
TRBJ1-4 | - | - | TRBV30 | TGTTCCTCTTTAAATGAAAAACTGTTTTTT | CSSLNEKLFF
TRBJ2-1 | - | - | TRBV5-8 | TGTGCCAGCAGCTTCCTAGTCAATGAGCAGTTCTTC | CASSFLVNEQFF
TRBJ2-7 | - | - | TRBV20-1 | TGCAGTGCTAGCGATTCTTACGAGCAGTACTTC | CSASDSYEQYF
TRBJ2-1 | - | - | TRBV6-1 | TGTGCCAGCAGCGCTACAGTGGCCCGTGGGCAGTTCTTC | CASSATVARGQFF
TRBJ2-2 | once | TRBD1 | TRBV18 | TGTGCCAGCTCACCACCTTCAGGGGGCCGGGTCACCGGGGAGCTGTTTTTT | CASSPPSGGRVTGELFF
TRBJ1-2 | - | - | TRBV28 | TGTGCCAGCACTTTACGGGGGGCCGGTGGCTACACCTTC | CASTLRGAGGYTF
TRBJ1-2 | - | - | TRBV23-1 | TGCGCCAGCAGTCAACTGAGGCGCCCCGACAGAGCTAACTATGGCTACACCTTC | CASSQLRRPDRANYGYTF
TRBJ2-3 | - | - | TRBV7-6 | TGTGCCAGCAGTCGTGACGCGACAGATACGCAGTATTTT | CASSRDATDTQYF
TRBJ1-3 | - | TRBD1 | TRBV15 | TGTGCCACCAGCCGTCCTACCGGGACAGGAGCTGGAAACACCATATATTTT | CATSRPTGTGAGNTIYF
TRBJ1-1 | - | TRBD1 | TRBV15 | TGTGCCACCCCCGTGGACAGGGAAAAACCTCATAACATGAACACTGAAGCTTTCTTT | CATPVDREKPHNMNTEAFF
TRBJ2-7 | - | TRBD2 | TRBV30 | TGTGCCTGGACGAGCGGGAGCGCCTACGAGCAGTACTTC | CAWTSGSAYEQYF